Presented here are 26 T cell receptor beta chains from one specimen sequenced in a study of T cells in Graves' hyperthyroidism and ophthalmopathy. Amplification of TCR beta CDR3 regions was performed using RNA transcripts as template. HTBI primers were employed in a first-round RT-PCR of the TCR CDR3. MiXCR was run by TCRdb on the multiplex PCR reads, yielding one entry per CDR3 protein. The sample has a few hundred thousand distinct CDR3 sequences, about 18% seen once; the top ten hold around 40%. The source material was blood. These receptors were collected from a man between 18 and 29 years old with Graves' ophthalmopathy.

The chain has TRBV2 and TRBJ2-5; 8 nucleotides line up with TRBD2. V lost 6 bases, J lost 5 bases, and 11 bases stayed unmatched. CDR3 length: 15 amino acids. The germline gives CDR1 SNHLY, CDR2 FYNNEI. The CDR3 reads CASRPRGGGTETQYF. The CDR3 DNA sequence: TGTGCCAGCAGACCTCGGGGGGGGGGAACGGAGACCCAGTACTTC.

This clonotype appeared a few times. The chain joins TRBV12-3 or TRBV12-4 to TRBJ2-1, with 10 bases fitting TRBD2. V was pared by 9 bases and J by 6 bases, with 5 bases of the junction left unmatched. The length of the CDR3 is 13 residues. The CDR3 DNA is TGTGCCAGTCACAGCGGGGGGGCCAATGAGCAGTTCTTC. Translated, it gives CASHSGGANEQFF.

In its sample, this clonotype was seen a few times. The chain combines TRBV15 with TRBJ1-5; no reliable D call. V lost 5 bases and J 5 bases, leaving 16 bases between the germline ends. CDR1 is LNHNV and CDR2 is YYDKDF in the germline V gene (reference sequence). CDR3 length: 15 residues. The chain's CDR3 is CATSASPETDQPQHF. CDR3 DNA: TGTGCCACCAGCGCCTCTCCTGAAACGGATCAGCCCCAGCATTTT.

The chain combines TRBV28 with TRBJ2-7; D is unclear. Trimming removed 4 bases from V and 0 bases from J, with 13 bases in between. The CDR3 runs to 15 residues. The germline CDR1 and CDR2 sequences are MDHEN and SYDVKM. The CDR3 coding sequence is TGTGCCAGCAGTTCTGGTGGCAACCCCTCCTACGAGCAGTACTTC. Protein: CASSSGGNPSYEQYF.

The CDR3 region is CASSLRGVGAQPQHF. Written as DNA, the CDR3 is TGTGCCAGCAGCCTCAGGGGTGTGGGGGCTCAGCCCCAGCATTTT. V usage is TRBV5-6 and J usage is TRBJ1-5, with a tentative D call TRBD1 (6 bases). This CDR3 has 15 residues. Germline V gene sequence: CDR1 SGHDT, CDR2 YYEEEE. The V and J ends lost 4 bases and 6 bases respectively, with 17 bases between them.

J is TRBJ1-2 and V is TRBV12-3 or TRBV12-4; no reliable D call. V was shortened by 5 bases and J by 8 bases, with 21 bases between the two germline ends. The CDR3 totals 15 residues. CDR3 in amino acids: CASSPSGRTTVGYTF. The CDR3 nucleotides read TGTGCCAGCAGTCCTAGTGGGCGGACCACGGTGGGCTACACCTTC.

A few counts support this clonotype. The chain links TRBV15 to TRBJ1-4; D ambiguous. The ends were cut back, 0 bases at V and 6 bases at J, with 14 bases in the middle. This CDR3 is 16 amino acids long. Germline V gene sequence: CDR1 LNHNV, CDR2 YYDKDF (reference sequence). The CDR3 spells CATSRDPPGSYEKLFF. The CDR3, as DNA: TGTGCCACCAGCAGAGATCCTCCGGGATCTTATGAAAAACTGTTTTTT.

This CDR3 reads CASGRWGRETQYF. CDR3 bases: TGTGCCAGCGGGAGGTGGGGGCGCGAGACCCAGTACTTC. This rearrangement joins TRBV13 to TRBJ2-5, with D perhaps given as TRBD1 or TRBD2 (6 bases each). Germline V gene sequence: CDR1 PRHDT, CDR2 FYEKMQ (reference sequence). The CDR3 has 13 amino acids. V lost 8 bases to trimming and J lost 5 bases, with 15 bases between them.

V and J are TRBV5-4 and TRBJ2-7; D is perhaps TRBD1 (5 bases). The length of the CDR3 is 14 residues. The germline CDR1 and CDR2 sequences are SGHNT and YYREEE (reference sequence). V lost 0 bases and J lost 3, with 10 bases in between. The CDR3 protein is CASSLGSGRYEQYF. The CDR3 DNA reads TGTGCCAGCAGCTTGGGGTCAGGGCGCTACGAGCAGTACTTC.

The chain carries TRBV29-1 and TRBJ1-5, with 8 positions matching TRBD1. The trim removed 3 bases at V and 2 bases at J, leaving 3 bases unmatched. This CDR3 is 14 amino acids long. Germline V lookup: CDR1 SQVTM, CDR2 ANQGSEA. The CDR3 DNA is TGCAGCGTTGACTCAGGGGGCGGCAATCAGCCCCAGCATTTT. Its translation is CSVDSGGGNQPQHF.

This clonotype came up many times. This rearrangement joins TRBV28 to TRBJ2-1, with 16 bases aligning to TRBD2. This CDR3 is built from 16 residues. V trimming: 8 bases; J trimming: 2 bases; junction bases outside the gene matches: 3. In germline, CDR1 is MDHEN, CDR2 SYDVKM. The CDR3 is CASSGTSGGAYNEQFF. In nucleotides, the CDR3 is TGTGCCAGCTCCGGGACTAGCGGGGGGGCCTACAATGAGCAGTTCTTC.

The table lists this clonotype with a few counts. The chain uses TRBV6-5 and TRBJ2-7; D may be TRBD2 (5 bases). Germline V gene lookup returns CDR1 MNHEY and CDR2 SVGAGI. Trimming left V 2 bases short and J 1 base short, with 6 bases between. This CDR3 comprises 13 residues. The DNA for the CDR3 is TGTGCCAGCAGTTACCGAGGGTCCTACGAGCAGTACTTC. It translates to CASSYRGSYEQYF.

There are many counts of this clonotype. This chain connects TRBV3-1 to TRBJ2-3; 11 nucleotides match TRBD2. Germline V gives CDR1 LGHDT, CDR2 YNNKEL (reference sequence). The CDR3 consists of 16 residues. Germline trimming cut 7 bases from V and 0 bases from J; bases unmatched to any gene: 6. DNA of the CDR3: TGTGCCAGCACCCCCCTAGCGGGGGGAAGCACAGATACGCAGTATTTT. Translating it yields CASTPLAGGSTDTQYF.

V usage is TRBV14 and J usage is TRBJ2-7; no firm D call. The CDR3 extends over 15 amino acids. The V end lost 4 bases, the J end lost 0 bases, and 13 bases lay between the germline ends. Per germline, CDR1 SGHDN and CDR2 FVKESK. Here the CDR3 reads CASSPPQWRSYEQYF. In DNA, the CDR3 is TGTGCCAGCAGCCCGCCCCAATGGCGCTCCTACGAGCAGTACTTC.

The chain uses TRBV7-8 and TRBJ2-2, with TRBD1 identical over 11 bases. Germline lookup yields CDR1 SGHVS and CDR2 FQNEAQ. The trim removed 2 bases at V and 7 bases at J, leaving 12 bases unmatched. The CDR3 sequence is 18 residues long. CDR3 DNA sequence: TGTGCCAGCAGCTTATTTAGGCGTGGACAGGGGGCTTTCGGGGAGCTGTTTTTT. The encoded protein is CASSLFRRGQGAFGELFF. Full variable domain (rest looked up from reference TRBV7-8 and TRBJ2-2): GAGVSQSPRYKVAKRGQDVALRCDPISGHVSLFWYQQALGQGPEFLTYFQNEAQLDKSGLPSDRFFAERPEGSVSTLKIQRTQQEDSAVYLCASSLFRRGQGAFGELFFGEGSRLTVL.

This clonotype was observed a handful of times. The V call is TRBV27, the J call TRBJ2-1, with D hard to call. V dropped 3 bases and J dropped 10 bases, with 7 bases sitting between them. This CDR3 comprises 11 residues. Germline lookup yields CDR1 MNHEY and CDR2 SMNVEV (reference sequence). CDR3 loop: CASSLYEEQFF. The CDR3 DNA is TGTGCCAGCAGTTTGTATGAGGAGCAGTTCTTC.

The chain links TRBV6-1 to TRBJ1-4; 11 nucleotides line up with TRBD1. The germline V gene encodes CDR1 MNHNS and CDR2 SASEGT. The V gene end was trimmed by 5 bases and the J gene end by 7 bases; junction bases not matched to a gene: 6. The CDR3 covers 15 residues. The CDR3: CASSRDRGRTEKLFF. The CDR3 nucleotides read TGTGCCAGCAGTCGGGACAGGGGGAGGACTGAAAAACTGTTTTTT.

The rearrangement links TRBV14 to TRBJ2-7, with D possibly TRBD1 on 8 matching bases. V lost 3 bases and J 5 bases, leaving 23 bases between the germline ends. Germline values: CDR1 SGHDN, CDR2 FVKESK. CDR3 length equals 17 residues. CDR3 in DNA: TGTGCCAGCAGCCAGGGGAGGGTCGGACAGGGTTTCCACGAGCAGTACTTC. Protein product: CASSQGRVGQGFHEQYF.

The rearrangement uses TRBV11-2 and TRBJ2-1; D unresolved. Germline-derived CDR1 and CDR2 are SGHAT and FQNNGV. The CDR3 has 10 amino acids. The germline V and J ends were trimmed by 3 bases and 8 bases, with 2 bases remaining between them. CDR3 region: CASSFDEQFF. Here the CDR3 DNA reads TGTGCCAGCAGCTTTGATGAGCAGTTCTTC. Looking up the rest from reference TRBV11-2 and TRBJ2-1 gives the full variable domain: EAGVAQSPRYKIIEKRQSVAFWCNPISGHATLYWYQQILGQGPKLLIQFQNNGVVDDSQLPKDRFSAERLKGVDSTLKIQPAKLEDSAVYLCASSFDEQFFGPGTRLTVL.

On this clonotype itself: This clone may be a read error of a much larger clone one base away. This chain connects TRBV5-1 to TRBJ1-3; D gene uncertain. From germline, CDR1 is SGHRS and CDR2 YFSETQ. The CDR3 contains 13 residues. The DNA for the CDR3 is TGCGCCAGCAGCATGGATACTGGAAACACCATGTATTTT. Amino acid sequence: CASSMDTGNTMYF. Drawing the rest from reference TRBV5-1 and TRBJ1-3, the complete variable domain is KAGVTQTPRYLIKTRGQQVTLSCSPISGHRSVSWYQQTPGQGLQFLFEYFSETQRNKGNFPGRFSGRQFSNSRSEMNVSTLELGDSALYLCASSMDTGNTMYFGEGSWLTVV.

This clonotype was counted ten times or more. The rearrangement links TRBV24-1 to TRBJ2-5, with TRBD2 matching over 7 bases. The V gene end was trimmed by 0 bases and the J gene end by 2 bases; junction bases not matched to a gene: 2. Germline assignment: CDR1 KGHDR and CDR2 SFDVKD. CDR3 length equals 15 residues. The CDR3 region is CATSDLGGDQETQYF. The CDR3 DNA reads as TGTGCCACCAGTGATTTGGGGGGGGATCAAGAGACCCAGTACTTC.

Many counts were recorded for this clonotype. This chain connects TRBV2 to TRBJ1-6; 12 bases fit TRBD1. Germline CDR1 reads SNHLY; CDR2 reads FYNNEI. The CDR3 contains 17 residues. J was trimmed by 3 bases and V by 10 bases; bases with no gene match: 10. CDR3 coding DNA: TGTGCCACAGGGACAGGGGGCCGTATGAACTATAATTCACCCCTCCACTTT. Its translation: CATGTGGRMNYNSPLHF.

The CDR3 here is CASSNQGQGNTIYF. The CDR3 nucleotides read TGCGCCAGCAGCAACCAGGGACAGGGAAACACCATATATTTT. The V gene is TRBV5-1, the J gene TRBJ1-3; 7 bases map to TRBD1. V lost 4 bases, J lost 4 bases, and 5 bases stayed unmatched. CDR1 is SGHRS, CDR2 YFSETQ, per germline. This CDR3 has 14 amino acids.

In this sample, this clonotype turned up many times. The chain is built from TRBV7-6 and TRBJ1-1, with a possible D match to TRBD1 (5 bases). The CDR3 runs 14 residues. CDR1 and CDR2 from the germline V gene are SGHVS and FNYEAQ. Deletions cut 5 bases from V and 7 bases from J, with 17 bases between. This chain's CDR3 is CASSIEPGRSEAFF. For the CDR3, the DNA is TGTGCCAGCAGCATCGAGCCGGGACGAAGTGAAGCTTTCTTT.

This clonotype was observed at least ten times. The chain has TRBV9 and TRBJ2-3; 7 bases fit TRBD2. The CDR3 totals 16 residues. Germline V lookup: CDR1 SGDLS, CDR2 YYNGEE. The V segment lost 1 base and the J segment 0 bases; nucleotides outside the gene matches: 5. The CDR3 sequence is CASSVMGGGSTDTQYF. CDR3 coding DNA: TGTGCCAGCAGCGTAATGGGCGGGGGTAGCACAGATACGCAGTATTTT.

At least ten counts were recorded for this clonotype. The genes are TRBV6-1 and TRBJ2-7, with D unresolved. Germline CDR1 is MNHNS and CDR2 is SASEGT. The CDR3 has 15 amino acids. V lost 5 bases to trimming and J lost 3 bases, with 17 bases between them. The DNA for the CDR3 is TGTGCCAGCAGTCAACTCCCGCTCGAGAGCTACGAGCAGTACTTC. Amino acid sequence: CASSQLPLESYEQYF.